Listed below are T cell receptor beta chains from one sample, sequenced in a study of vaccination and CD4 T cells after COVID-19. Their recognized antigens are unknown. TCRdb used MiXCR to reprocess the PCR reads, holding one entry per CDR3 protein. The table includes over 10,000 distinct CDR3 sequences, less than 70% detected once. Material: CD4+ T cells from blood, cultured in vitro. All receptors derive from a human donor who had recovered from COVID-19. Each CDR3 is given with its conserved first and last residue. The size of a clone is reported for some rows only, either as once, few or many, or as a class for expanded clones.

size,J,V,CDR3
-,TRBJ2-3,TRBV20-1,CSASPGLAERGGTDTQYF
-,TRBJ2-7,TRBV10-2,CASSETRGRLTSGSGYEQYF
-,TRBJ2-3,TRBV9,CASSVASSTDTQYF
few,TRBJ2-5,TRBV11-2,CASSPGLAGTRAQYF
-,TRBJ2-7,TRBV20-1,CSARGQAGGKNEQYF
-,TRBJ2-3,TRBV7-8,CASSLRSGNTDTQYF
-,TRBJ2-7,TRBV7-9,CASRLTGGPHEQYF
once,TRBJ1-2,TRBV7-8,CASSLQQGYYGYTF
-,TRBJ2-7,TRBV7-2,CASSLGTGEYEQYF
once,TRBJ2-7,TRBV20-1,CSARDRASTYEQYF
-,TRBJ2-1,TRBV12-3/TRBV12-4,CASSSNYFSYNEQFF
-,TRBJ1-1,TRBV20-1,CSASRRTVNTEAFF
-,TRBJ2-7,TRBV6-1,CASKQGSRETYEQYF